This TCR beta chain was observed in a study of T cells after yellow fever vaccination. Study findings and constraints: Repertoires obtained by FACS sorting could include abundant clonotypes that entered as contaminants from the bulk population. Relatively few clonotypes were ones that appeared in both CD4 and CD8 compartments. The booster response re-showed most primary clones: around 96% CD4, approximately 90% CD8.

Concerning this clonotype itself: Its cognate antigen is unknown.

V was trimmed by 7 bases and J by 8 bases, leaving 9 bases between them. The CDR3 extends over 11 amino acids. Looked up from germline, CDR1 is SNHLY and CDR2 is FYNNEI. As TCR cDNA was made by 5'RACE template switching, a universal primer site and UMIs were added. Each CDR3 protein gets one entry after TCRdb re-called the 5' RACE reads with MiXCR. The table records more than 300,000 distinct CDR3 sequences, around 10% of them present only once. The TCR originated in a man younger than 35 who received the YFV17D yellow fever vaccine. V usage is TRBV2 and J usage is TRBJ2-4; D remains unclear. Sequenced material: CD4+ T cells sorted from PBMCs, taken 45 days after the yellow fever booster vaccination. CDR3 sequence: CASTEGYIQYF. In DNA form, the CDR3 reads TGTGCCAGCACCGAAGGATACATTCAGTACTTC.